A selection of T cell receptor beta chains follows, all from one sample in a study of shared clonotypes between healthy human individuals. Clones were read by immunoSEQ multiplex PCR, and TCRdb kept only the in-frame ones, dropping some. The sample comprises roughly 1 million clones, more than 65% of which are singletons, and approximately 1.5% rests with the top ten. Sample: memory CD4+ T cells sorted from blood. All receptors come from a man younger than 35 in good health. Both conserved end residues are part of each CDR3. The order of the fields is D gene, clone size, V gene, J gene, CDR3 DNA, CDR3 protein. The D gene is left open where the match is weak. Only some rows state a clone size, as once, few, many or a class for expanded clones.

NA	NA	TRBV6-1	TRBJ1-2	TGTGCCAGCAGTGAACTTCTAAGCGGATACTATGGCTACACCTTC	CASSELLSGYYGYTF
NA	NA	TRBV5-1	TRBJ2-1	TGCGCCAGCAGCCTTACTACCAAATGGCGGCAATCCTACAATGAGCAGTTCTTC	CASSLTTKWRQSYNEQFF
TRBD1	NA	TRBV19	TRBJ1-2	TGTGCCAGTAGACGCCGCCGGGACAGGGATAACTATGGCTACACCTTC	CASRRRRDRDNYGYTF
NA	NA	TRBV9	TRBJ1-3	TGTGCCAGCAGCGTAACCGAAGTTTGGGGGTGGGAGAACACCATATATTTT	CASSVTEVWGWENTIYF
TRBD1	NA	TRBV19	TRBJ2-2	TGTGCCAGTAGCGGACAGGGCAGGACAACGACCGGGGAGCTGTTTTTT	CASSGQGRTTTGELFF
TRBD1	NA	TRBV5-4	TRBJ1-1	TGTGCCAGCAGCGAGCAGGGGGTTAGGAACACTGAAGCTTTCTTT	CASSEQGVRNTEAFF
NA	once	TRBV19	TRBJ1-5	TGTGCCAGTAGCCTGATGCCCCGTAGCAATCAGCCCCAGCATTTT	CASSLMPRSNQPQHF
NA	NA	TRBV2	TRBJ2-2	TGTGCCAGCACGTGGCAGGCCCCGATAGCCGGGGAGCTGTTTTTT	CASTWQAPIAGELFF
NA	NA	TRBV4-1	TRBJ2-3	TGCGCCAGCAGCCAAGGAGATCGCACAGATACGCAGTATTTT	CASSQGDRTDTQYF
NA	many	TRBV19	TRBJ2-3	TGTGCCAGTAGTATGGCAGATACGCAGTATTTT	CASSMADTQYF
NA	NA	TRBV15	TRBJ1-6	TGTGCCACCAGCAGAGATCAGGGCCCATCGGGTAATTCACCCCTCCACTTT	CATSRDQGPSGNSPLHF